This entry lists 5 T cell receptor beta chains sequenced from one sample in a study of blood T cells in healthy people across ages. Primers used in a second PCR of roughly 6 to 12 cycles were a sample-barcoded 5' primer and a J-beta primer mix. A single record per CDR3 protein comes from TCRdb applying MiXCR to the 5' RACE reads. The table has 550,000 to 750,000 distinct CDR3 sequences, around 21% seen once. The sequenced material came from blood. The receptors shown here come from a man between 65 and 85 years old in good health.

This clonotype was found a few times. This may be a read error: a much more frequent sequence differs by one nucleotide. The chain is built from TRBV2 and TRBJ2-4, with 7 bases lining up with TRBD2. CDR1 SNHLY and CDR2 FYNNEI come from the germline V gene. The CDR3 has 13 amino acids. CDR3: CASSETSKNIRYF. CDR3 nucleotide sequence: TGTGCCAGCAGTGAGACTAGCAAGAACATTCGGTACTTC.

This clonotype was seen only a few times. This rearrangement joins TRBV7-8 to TRBJ2-5, with D possibly being TRBD2 (6 bases). The CDR3 has 13 residues. V was pared by 5 bases and J by 2 bases, with 9 bases between. Germline loops: CDR1 SGHVS, CDR2 FQNEAQ. The chain's CDR3 is CASSRTTQETQYF. DNA of the CDR3: TGTGCCAGCAGCAGGACTACTCAAGAGACCCAGTACTTC.

This clonotype has just a few counts. V usage is TRBV7-2 and J usage is TRBJ2-5; 7 bases fit TRBD2. The CDR3 runs 14 residues. Unmatched junction bases numbered 3, after V lost 5 bases and J lost 0 bases. Germline V CDR1 and CDR2: SGHTA, FQGNSA. The CDR3 region has the DNA TGTGCCAGCAGCGTGGGACTATACCAAGAGACCCAGTACTTC. Its translation: CASSVGLYQETQYF.

The V call is TRBV12-3 or TRBV12-4, the J call TRBJ2-5, with D unclear. The DNA end is more similar to TRBJ2-1, so the J call may be wrong. The CDR3 is made up of 12 amino acids. The CDR3 is CASSLGPWEQFF. The CDR3 region has the DNA TGTGCCAGCAGTTTAGGCCCCTGGGAGCAGTTCTTC.

The chain carries TRBV5-1 and TRBJ2-1, with 10 bases identical to TRBD2. The J call may be mistaken, given a closer DNA end match to TRBJ2-7. CDR1 SGHRS and CDR2 YFSETQ come from the germline V gene. This CDR3 is built from 17 residues. This chain's CDR3 is CASSFRSSGGIAYEQYF. DNA for the CDR3: TGCGCCAGCAGCTTTCGGTCTAGCGGGGGCATCGCCTACGAGCAGTACTTC.